This TCR beta chain originates from a study of technical replicates of blood from a handful of donors. The table came from immunoSEQ multiplex PCR; TCRdb's copy has only in-frame clones and leaves some out. The sample yields about 15,000 clones, roughly four fifths seen once. This CDR3 region has 14 residues. The V end lost 4 bases, the J end lost 1 base, and 10 bases lay between the germline ends. Germline CDR1 and CDR2: SGHTA and FQGNSA. Material for sequencing was PBMCs. V gene TRBV7-2 combines with J gene TRBJ2-5; D is uncertain. This receptor was obtained from a human donor in good health. Some clones in this sample may be carry-over from other donors' samples. In DNA form, the CDR3 reads TGTGCCAGCAGCTATACCTACAGCCAAGAGACCCAGTACTTC. This encodes CASSYTYSQETQYF.